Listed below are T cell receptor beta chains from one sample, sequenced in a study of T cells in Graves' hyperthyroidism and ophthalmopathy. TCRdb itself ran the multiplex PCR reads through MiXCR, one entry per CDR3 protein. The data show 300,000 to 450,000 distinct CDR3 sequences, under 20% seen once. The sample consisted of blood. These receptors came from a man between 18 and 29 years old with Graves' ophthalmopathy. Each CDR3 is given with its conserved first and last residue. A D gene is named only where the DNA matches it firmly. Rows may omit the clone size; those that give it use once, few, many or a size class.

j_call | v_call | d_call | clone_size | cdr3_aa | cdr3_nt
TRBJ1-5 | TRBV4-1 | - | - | CASSHSANNQPQHF | TGCGCCAGCAGCCACTCGGCCAACAATCAGCCCCAGCATTTT
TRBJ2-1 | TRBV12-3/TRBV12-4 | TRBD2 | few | CASTTSGGTNNEQFF | TGTGCCAGCACCACTAGCGGGGGGACCAACAATGAGCAGTTCTTC
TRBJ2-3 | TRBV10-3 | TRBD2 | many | CAITTNSGGGGGGEQYF | TGTGCCATCACTACCAACTCTGGGGGCGGGGGGGGCGGTGAGCAGTATTTT
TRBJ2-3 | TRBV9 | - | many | CASSFLEQTTDTQYF | TGTGCCAGCAGCTTTCTCGAGCAGACCACAGATACGCAGTATTTT
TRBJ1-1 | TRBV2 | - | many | CASRREGNTEAFF | TGTGCCAGCAGGCGGGAGGGGAACACTGAAGCTTTCTTT
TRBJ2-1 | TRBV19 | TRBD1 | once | CASNHGTGWNEQFF | TGTGCCAGTAACCACGGGACAGGTTGGAATGAGCAGTTCTTC
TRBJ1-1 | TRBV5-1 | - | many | CASSRNQGFVEAFF | TGCGCCAGCAGCCGCAACCAGGGTTTCGTCGAAGCTTTCTTT
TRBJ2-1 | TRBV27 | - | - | CASSFGADERFF | TGTGCCAGCAGTTTTGGGGCCGACGAGCGGTTCTTC
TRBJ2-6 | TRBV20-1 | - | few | CSAHAGANVLTF | TGCAGTGCCCATGCAGGGGCCAACGTCCTGACTTTC
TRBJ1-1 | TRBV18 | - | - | CASSPGTEALF | TGTGCCAGCTCACCAGGAACTGAAGCTCTCTTT
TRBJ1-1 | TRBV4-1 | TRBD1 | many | CASSRLQGQGALPNTEAFF | TGCGCCAGCAGCCGCTTACAGGGACAGGGGGCGCTTCCGAACACTGAAGCTTTCTTT
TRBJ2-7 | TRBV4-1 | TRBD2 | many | CASSQQIAGGRKEQYF | TGCGCCAGCAGCCAACAAATAGCGGGGGGGCGGAAGGAGCAGTACTTC
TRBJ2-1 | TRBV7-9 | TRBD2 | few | CASSRDSSGGANNEQFF | TGTGCCAGCAGTCGGGACTCTAGCGGGGGGGCGAACAATGAGCAGTTCTTC
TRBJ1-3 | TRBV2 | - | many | CASKGMGLDTIYF | TGTGCCAGCAAGGGCATGGGGTTAGACACCATATATTTT
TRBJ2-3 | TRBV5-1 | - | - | CASSLELQGTDTQYF | TGCGCCAGCAGCTTGGAATTACAGGGTACAGATACGCAGTATTTT
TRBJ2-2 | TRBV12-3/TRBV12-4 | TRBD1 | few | CATSGGTGELFF | TGTGCCACCTCAGGGGGCACCGGGGAGCTGTTTTTT
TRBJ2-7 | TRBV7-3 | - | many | CASSPDRIEQYF | TGTGCCAGCAGCCCGGACAGAATAGAGCAGTACTTC
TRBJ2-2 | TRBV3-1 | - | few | CASRRSWSTGELFF | TGTGCCAGCAGACGCTCGTGGAGCACCGGGGAGCTGTTTTTT
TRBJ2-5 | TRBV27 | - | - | CASRGGAEETQYF | TGTGCCAGCCGAGGGGGGGCCGAGGAGACCCAGTACTTC
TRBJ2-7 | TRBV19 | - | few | CASSIAPITYEQYF | TGTGCCAGTAGTATTGCACCGATCACCTACGAGCAGTACTTC
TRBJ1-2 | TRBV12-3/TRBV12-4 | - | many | CASNTGGASYGYTF | TGTGCCAGCAATACAGGCGGGGCCAGCTATGGCTACACCTTC
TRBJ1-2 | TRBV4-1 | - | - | CASGVWGSNYGYTF | TGCGCCTCAGGGGTATGGGGCAGTAACTATGGCTACACCTTC
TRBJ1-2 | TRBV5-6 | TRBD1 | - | CASSPKGQIYGYTF | TGTGCCAGCAGCCCCAAGGGACAGATCTATGGCTACACCTTC
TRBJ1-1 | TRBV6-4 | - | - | CASRALGKGYTEAFF | TGTGCCAGCAGAGCCCTGGGGAAGGGCTACACTGAAGCTTTCTTT
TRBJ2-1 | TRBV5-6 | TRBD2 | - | CASSLELAGPYEQFF | TGTGCCAGCAGCTTAGAACTAGCGGGTCCCTATGAGCAGTTCTTC
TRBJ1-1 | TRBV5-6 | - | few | CASSSRRTEAFF | TGTGCCAGCAGCTCGCGTAGGACTGAAGCTTTCTTT
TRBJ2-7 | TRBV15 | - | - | CATSRPTGYEQYF | TGTGCCACCAGCAGACCGACCGGCTACGAGCAGTACTTC
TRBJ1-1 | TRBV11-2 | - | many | CASSLDHWGANEAFF | TGTGCCAGCAGCTTAGATCATTGGGGGGCGAATGAAGCTTTCTTT
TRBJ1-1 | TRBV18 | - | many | CASSPGAVDTEAFF | TGTGCCAGCTCACCAGGGGCGGTAGACACTGAAGCTTTCTTT
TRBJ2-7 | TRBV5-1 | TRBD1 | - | CASSFSGGPRHEQYF | TGCGCCAGCAGCTTTTCAGGGGGCCCGCGTCACGAGCAGTACTTC
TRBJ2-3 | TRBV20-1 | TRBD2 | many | CSARVTGGWTDTQYF | TGCAGTGCTAGAGTTACGGGGGGGTGGACAGATACGCAGTATTTT
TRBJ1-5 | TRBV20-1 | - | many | CSARDGGGPGNQPQHF | TGCAGTGCTAGAGATGGCGGAGGGCCAGGCAATCAGCCCCAGCATTTT
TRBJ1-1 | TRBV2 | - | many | CATSTAQGRLNTEAFF | TGTGCCACCTCCACGGCCCAGGGGAGGTTGAACACTGAAGCTTTCTTT
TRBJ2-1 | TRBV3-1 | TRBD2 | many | CASSQALAGVGEQFF | TGTGCCAGCAGCCAAGCACTAGCGGGGGTGGGTGAGCAGTTCTTC
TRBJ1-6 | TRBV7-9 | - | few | CASSLGGGQSSPLHF | TGTGCCAGCAGCTTAGGGGGGGGGCAGAGTTCACCCCTCCACTTT
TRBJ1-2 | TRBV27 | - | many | CASSQTGDNYGYTF | TGTGCCAGCAGTCAGACAGGAGACAACTATGGCTACACCTTC
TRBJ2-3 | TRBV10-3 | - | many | CAISDGDTQYF | TGTGCCATCAGTGACGGGGATACGCAGTATTTT
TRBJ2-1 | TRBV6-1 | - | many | CASSSGSGPAYNEQFF | TGTGCCAGCAGTTCGGGTAGCGGCCCCGCCTACAATGAGCAGTTCTTC
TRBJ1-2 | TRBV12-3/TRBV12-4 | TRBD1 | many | CASSLRTGGFIGYTF | TGTGCCAGCAGTCTGAGGACAGGGGGCTTTATCGGCTACACCTTC
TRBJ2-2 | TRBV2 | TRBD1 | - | CASSEEFGQGWGGELFF | TGTGCCAGCAGTGAAGAATTTGGACAGGGTTGGGGCGGGGAGCTGTTTTTT
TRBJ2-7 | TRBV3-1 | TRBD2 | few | CASSFGLAEYEQYF | TGTGCCAGCAGCTTCGGGCTAGCGGAGTACGAGCAGTACTTC
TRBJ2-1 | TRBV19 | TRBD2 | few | CASSLITGGQFF | TGTGCCAGTAGTCTCATCACGGGAGGGCAGTTCTTC
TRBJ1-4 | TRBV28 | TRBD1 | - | CASSRPGTGEGLFF | TGTGCCAGCAGTCGCCCCGGGACAGGGGAAGGACTGTTTTTT
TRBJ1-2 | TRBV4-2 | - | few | CASSQDSGGSGYGYTF | TGTGCCAGCAGCCAAGATTCGGGGGGCAGCGGCTATGGCTACACCTTC
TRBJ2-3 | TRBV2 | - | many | CASSVGDSSTDTQYF | TGTGCCAGCAGTGTTGGTGACTCTAGCACAGATACGCAGTATTTT
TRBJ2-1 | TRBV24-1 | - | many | CATSDPSSSHDNEQFF | TGTGCCACCAGTGACCCGAGCTCTAGTCACGACAATGAGCAGTTCTTC
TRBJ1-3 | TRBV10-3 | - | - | CAISGRQAKGNTIYF | TGTGCCATCAGTGGAAGACAGGCCAAAGGGAACACCATATATTTT
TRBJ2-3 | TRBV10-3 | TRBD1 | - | CAISGDRGRTDTQYF | TGTGCCATCAGTGGGGACAGGGGGAGGACAGATACGCAGTATTTT